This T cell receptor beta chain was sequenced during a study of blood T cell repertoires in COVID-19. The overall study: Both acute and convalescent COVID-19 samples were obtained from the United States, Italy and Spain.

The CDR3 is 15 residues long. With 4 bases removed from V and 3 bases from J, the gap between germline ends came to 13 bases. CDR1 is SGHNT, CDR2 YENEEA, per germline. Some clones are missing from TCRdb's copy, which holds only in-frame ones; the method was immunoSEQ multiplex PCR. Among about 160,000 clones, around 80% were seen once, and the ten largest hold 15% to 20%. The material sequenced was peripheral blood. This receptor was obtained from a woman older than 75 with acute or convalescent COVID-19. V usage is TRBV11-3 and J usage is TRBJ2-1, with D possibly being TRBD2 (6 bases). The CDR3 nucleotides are TGTGCCAGCAGCTCCATAACCGGGAGCTACAATGAGCAGTTCTTC. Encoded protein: CASSSITGSYNEQFF. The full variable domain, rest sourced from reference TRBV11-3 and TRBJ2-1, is EAGVVQSPRYKIIEKKQPVAFWCNPISGHNTLYWYLQNLGQGPELLIRYENEEAVDDSQLPKDRFSAERLKGVDSTLKIQPAELGDSAVYLCASSSITGSYNEQFFGPGTRLTVL.